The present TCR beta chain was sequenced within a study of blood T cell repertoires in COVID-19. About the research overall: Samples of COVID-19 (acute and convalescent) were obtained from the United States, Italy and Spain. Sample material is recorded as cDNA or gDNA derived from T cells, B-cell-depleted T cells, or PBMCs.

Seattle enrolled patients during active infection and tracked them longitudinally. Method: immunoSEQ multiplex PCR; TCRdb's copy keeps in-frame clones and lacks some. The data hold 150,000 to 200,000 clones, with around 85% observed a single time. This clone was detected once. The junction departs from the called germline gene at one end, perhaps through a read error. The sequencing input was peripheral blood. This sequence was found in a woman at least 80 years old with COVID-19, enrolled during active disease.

The CDR3 DNA reads as TGTGCCAGCAGCCAAGGGGGACTTATACTTAGTTTT. Amino acids: CASSQGGLILSF. This chain joins TRBV14 and TRBJ2-3, with D possibly matching TRBD2 (6 bases). This CDR3 has 12 amino acids. CDR1 and CDR2 (germline): SGHDN, FVKESK.